This T cell receptor beta chain appears in the sequencing data of a study of cytomegalovirus exposure and HLA in healthy donors. The PCR had 60 Vbeta and 13 Jbeta primers. The assay was immunoSEQ multiplex PCR, and TCRdb's table has in-frame clones only and misses some. The sample holds more than 140,000 clones; 50% to 75% are singletons and the top ten take 3%. The germline CDR1 and CDR2 sequences are SNHLY and FYNNEI. The length of the CDR3 is 17 residues. Trimming removed 8 bases from V and 0 bases from J; junction bases left unmatched: 9. Specimen: PBMCs. The clonotype originates from a woman aged 25 to 39 in good health and CMV-seropositive. The J gene is TRBJ1-3, the V gene TRBV2; TRBD1 matches 11 bases. CDR3 bases: TGTGCCAGCCCTGGGGACAGGGGGTATAACTCTGGAAACACCATATATTTT. Amino acid sequence: CASPGDRGYNSGNTIYF.